A single sample is the source of the 19 T cell receptor beta chains below, sequenced in a study of prognosis after radiotherapy for stage I lung cancer. Multiplex PCR, run in two rounds, amplified TCR beta CDR3 from genomic DNA. Used in first-round PCR were primers specific to each TRBV and TRBJ gene. Each CDR3 protein gets one entry after TCRdb re-called the multiplex PCR reads with MiXCR. The repertoire holds about 15,000 distinct CDR3 sequences, with over 15% as singletons. Source: PBMCs, taken before or after stereotactic body radiation therapy (not recorded which). The receptors come from a donor over 45 with non-small cell lung cancer.

This clonotype was found many times. This rearrangement joins TRBV18 to TRBJ2-3; no definite D call. This CDR3 is 15 amino acids long. Germline lookup yields CDR1 KGHSH and CDR2 LQKENI. With 3 bases removed from V and 0 bases from J, the gap between germline ends came to 10 bases. The CDR3 coding sequence is TGTGCCAGCTCACCCTCTAGGGAAAGCACAGATACGCAGTATTTT. Its translation: CASSPSRESTDTQYF. The entire variable domain, with the rest obtained from reference TRBV18 and TRBJ2-3, is as follows: NAGVMQNPRHLVRRRGQEARLRCSPMKGHSHVYWYRQLPEEGLKFMVYLQKENIIDESGMPKERFSAEFPKEGPSILRIQQVVRGDSAAYFCASSPSRESTDTQYFGPGTRLTVL.

This clonotype occurred many times. V is TRBV7-9 and J is TRBJ2-5, with TRBD1 matching over 7 bases. Trimming removed 5 bases from V and 7 bases from J; junction bases left unmatched: 4. Germline V gene sequence: CDR1 SEHNR, CDR2 FQNEAQ (reference sequence). This CDR3 region has 12 residues. Here the CDR3 DNA reads TGTGCCAGCAGCAAGGACAGGAGGACCCAGTACTTC. Translating gives CASSKDRRTQYF.

This clonotype was seen ten or more times. This sequence joins TRBV10-3 and TRBJ2-1; TRBD2 agrees at 8 bases. V dropped 4 bases and J dropped 3; count of bases not matched to a gene: 5. The CDR3 sequence is 15 residues long. Looked up from germline, CDR1 is ENHRY and CDR2 is SYGVKD. Written as DNA, the CDR3 is TGTGCCATCAGTGTCACGGGGGGGGACTACAATGAGCAGTTCTTC. Encoded protein: CAISVTGGDYNEQFF.

This clonotype was observed at least ten times. This chain links TRBV20-1 with TRBJ2-5; 8 bases agree with TRBD1. CDR3 length: 13 amino acids. J gave up 4 bases and V 4 bases, and 5 bases lay outside the gene matches. CDR1 DFQATT and CDR2 SNEGSKA come from the germline V gene (reference sequence). The CDR3: CSAIRQGPETQYF. CDR3 sequence (DNA): TGCAGTGCTATACGACAGGGGCCAGAGACCCAGTACTTC.

This clonotype was observed at least ten times. The chain couples TRBV5-8 to TRBJ2-5; perhaps D is TRBD1 or TRBD2 (5 bases each). CDR3 size: 17 residues. Germline loops: CDR1 SGHTS, CDR2 YDEGEE. Trimming stripped 2 bases from V and 7 bases from J, with 24 bases between. The DNA of the CDR3 is TGTGCCAGCAGCTTAAGAGGGGCCCTACGTGACGCGTGGACCCAGTACTTC. Translating gives CASSLRGALRDAWTQYF.

The sample holds many counts of this clonotype. V usage is TRBV12-3 or TRBV12-4 and J usage is TRBJ2-7; D not resolved. V was pared by 3 bases and J by 2 bases, with 8 bases between. The CDR3 is made up of 13 amino acids. For the CDR3, the DNA is TGTGCCAGCAGTTTGGGGAACCCCTACGAGCAGTACTTC. Translation: CASSLGNPYEQYF.

This clonotype was seen many times. The chain combines TRBV6-2 or TRBV6-3 with TRBJ2-4; 13 bases are a match to TRBD2. The CDR3 is 20 residues long. After removal of 5 bases from V and 3 bases from J, the junction contained 16 bases not matched to a gene. The germline V gene has CDR1 MNHEY and CDR2 SVGEGT. The CDR3 nucleotides are TGTGCCAGCAGTCTCCGCCCCTACGGGACTAGCGGGATTGGCAAAAACATTCAGTACTTC. It codes for CASSLRPYGTSGIGKNIQYF.

This clonotype occurred many times. The J gene is TRBJ2-6, the V gene TRBV5-6, with D perhaps given as TRBD1 or TRBD2 (5 bases each). Germline CDR1 and CDR2: SGHDT and YYEEEE. This CDR3 contains 16 residues. The germline V and J ends were trimmed by 3 bases and 4 bases, with 14 bases remaining between them. CDR3 in DNA: TGTGCCAGCAGCTGGACCGAGGGGTACGGGGCCAACGTCCTGACTTTC. Amino acids: CASSWTEGYGANVLTF.

This clonotype was recorded many times. V usage is TRBV20-1 and J usage is TRBJ1-2; D gene ambiguous. Trimming pared 0 bases from V and 7 bases from J, leaving 12 bases between. The CDR3 sequence is 13 residues long. Per the germline V gene, CDR1 is DFQATT and CDR2 is SNEGSKA (reference sequence). Written as DNA, the CDR3 is TGCAGTGCTAGAGATATAGGCAGAGCTGGCTACACCTTC. This gives the protein CSARDIGRAGYTF.

The table lists this clonotype with many counts. J is TRBJ1-1 and V is TRBV5-1; D is undetermined. Deletions cut 0 bases from V and 3 bases from J, with 6 bases between. The CDR3 length is 13 residues. CDR1 and CDR2 from the germline V gene are SGHRS and YFSETQ. The CDR3 spells CASSLAPYTEAFF. Written as DNA, the CDR3 is TGCGCCAGCAGCTTGGCCCCCTACACTGAAGCTTTCTTT.

In its sample, this clonotype was seen many times. This rearrangement joins TRBV19 to TRBJ1-1; 8 bases fit TRBD1. V lost 4 bases, J lost 7 bases, and 14 bases stayed unmatched. Looked up from germline, CDR1 is LNHDA and CDR2 is SQIVND (reference sequence). The CDR3 sequence is 16 residues long. In nucleotides, the CDR3 is TGTGCCAGTAGTACACGGACAGGGCCCGGGGTGTATGAAGCTTTCTTT. This translates into CASSTRTGPGVYEAFF. Filled out from reference TRBV19 and TRBJ1-1, the complete variable domain reads DGGITQSPKYLFRKEGQNVTLSCEQNLNHDAMYWYRQDPGQGLRLIYYSQIVNDFQKGDIAEGYSVSREKKESFPLTVTSAQKNPTAFYLCASSTRTGPGVYEAFFGQGTRLTVV.

Many counts were recorded for this clonotype. This chain links TRBV7-6 with TRBJ2-1; 7 nucleotides align to TRBD1. V shed 4 bases, J shed 10 bases, and the junction held 19 bases outside the gene matches. The CDR3 has 17 residues. Germline V gives CDR1 SGHVS, CDR2 FNYEAQ. The CDR3 reads CASSYQIGGPRPTEQFF. CDR3 nucleotide sequence: TGTGCCAGCAGCTACCAGATAGGGGGCCCGCGGCCCACCGAGCAGTTCTTC. Looking up the rest from reference TRBV7-6 and TRBJ2-1 gives the full variable domain: GAGVSQSPRYKVTKRGQDVALRCDPISGHVSLYWYRQALGQGPEFLTYFNYEAQQDKSGLPNDRFSAERPEGSISTLTIQRTEQRDSAMYRCASSYQIGGPRPTEQFFGPGTRLTVL.

This clonotype was detected many times. The genes are TRBV30 and TRBJ2-7; a weak D match, TRBD1 (6 bases). Germline loops: CDR1 GTSNPN, CDR2 SVGIG (reference sequence). Trimming stripped 4 bases from V and 7 bases from J, with 14 bases between. The CDR3 length is 12 residues. This CDR3 reads CAWNSGTQEQYF. Written as DNA, the CDR3 is TGTGCCTGGAACTCCGGGACACAAGAGCAGTACTTC.

This clonotype was recorded at least ten times. The chain carries TRBV20-1 and TRBJ2-7; 9 positions match TRBD2. Germline V gene sequence: CDR1 DFQATT, CDR2 SNEGSKA (reference sequence). The CDR3 covers 15 residues. V lost 6 bases and J lost 3; bases outside the gene matches: 12. This chain's CDR3 is CSAVGYLAGRYEQYF. The CDR3 DNA is TGCAGTGCGGTTGGGTACCTAGCGGGGCGCTACGAGCAGTACTTC.

This clonotype was recorded many times. A single base separates this from a much larger clone, so it may be a read error. The chain uses TRBV6-1 and TRBJ2-7; 9 bases are shared with TRBD1. Germline CDR1 reads MNHNS; CDR2 reads SASEGT. The length of the CDR3 is 15 residues. CDR3 sequence: CASSPGQGVSHEQYF. CDR3 DNA sequence: TGTGCCAGCAGTCCGGGACAGGGAGTCTCCCACGAGCAGTACTTC.

As regards this clonotype: Just one base apart from a much larger clone, this may be a read error. The DNA for the CDR3 is TGTGCCGGCAGCCGAGACTACGAGCAGTACTTC. Protein sequence: CAGSRDYEQYF. The genes are TRBV7-9 and TRBJ2-7; no firm D call. This CDR3 region has 11 residues. The V gene's germline CDR1 is SEHNR and CDR2 FQNEAQ (reference sequence). Drawing the rest from reference TRBV7-9 and TRBJ2-7, the complete variable domain is DTGVSQNPRHKITKRGQNVTFRCDPISEHNRLYWYRQTLGQGPEFLTYFQNEAQLEKSRLLSDRFSAERPKGSFSTLEIQRTEQGDSAMYLCAGSRDYEQYFGPGTRLTVT.

V is TRBV6-1 and J is TRBJ2-7; 7 nucleotides agree with TRBD1. CDR1 and CDR2 from the germline V gene are MNHNS and SASEGT. V trimming: 6 bases; J trimming: 11 bases; junction bases outside the gene matches: 7. The length of the CDR3 is 11 residues. CDR3 amino acids: CASRTGEREYF. The CDR3 DNA is TGTGCCAGCAGAACAGGGGAAAGGGAGTACTTC.

The V and J genes are TRBV6-1 and TRBJ2-1; 7 bases line up with TRBD1. Germline-derived CDR1 and CDR2 are MNHNS and SASEGT. The V and J ends lost 4 bases and 4 bases, in that order; junction bases with no gene match: 10. The CDR3 contains 16 residues. The CDR3 loop reads CASSVRVDRYYNEQFF. The CDR3 bases are TGTGCCAGCAGTGTACGCGTGGACAGGTATTACAATGAGCAGTTCTTC.

On this clonotype itself: One end of the junction does not line up with germline, which may come from a read error. V gene TRBV6-6 combines with J gene TRBJ2-1; D gene ambiguous. The germline V gene has CDR1 MNHNY and CDR2 SVGAGI (reference sequence). The CDR3 totals 16 residues. In nucleotides, the CDR3 is TGTGCCAGCAGTTACTCGGGTGGATCCTCCTACAATGAGCAGTCCTTC. Its translation is CASSYSGGSSYNEQSF.